The 28 T cell receptor beta chains below all came from one sample that was sequenced in a study of blood T cell repertoires in COVID-19. The repertoire was sequenced with immunoSEQ multiplex PCR; TCRdb's copy has only in-frame clones and lacks some. The repertoire holds about 300,000 clones, with 85% to 90% as singletons. The sample taken for sequencing was peripheral blood. The origin of the receptors is a woman younger than 45 with COVID-19, enrolled during active disease.

This clone was observed a single time. In DNA form, the CDR3 reads TGTGCCAGCAGCTCCCAGTTATTCACAGATACGCAGTATTTT. Residues: CASSSQLFTDTQYF. The chain carries TRBV11-3 and TRBJ2-3; D unclear. This CDR3 contains 14 residues. Trimming removed 4 bases at V and 2 bases at J, with 10 bases between. CDR1 and CDR2 from the germline V gene are SGHNT and YENEEA.

This chain links TRBV21-1 with TRBJ2-7; TRBD1, the table's D call, lacks a check against the DNA. TRBV21-1 is annotated as a pseudogene. This CDR3 has 15 amino acids. DNA for the CDR3: TGTGCCAGCAGCATACAGGGTTCGGTCTCCTACGAGCAGTACTTC. Translated: CASSIQGSVSYEQYF.

The chain uses TRBV5-6 and TRBJ1-1; no reliable D call. The CDR3 consists of 14 residues. The V gene's germline CDR1 is SGHDT and CDR2 YYEEEE. Deletions cut 1 base from V and 3 bases from J, with 10 bases between. As DNA, the CDR3 is TGTGCCAGCAGCTTGTCTGGGAGGTACACTGAAGCTTTCTTT. Protein: CASSLSGRYTEAFF. The variable domain in full, completed from reference TRBV5-6 and TRBJ1-1, reads DAGVTQSPTHLIKTRGQQVTLRCSPKSGHDTVSWYQQALGQGPQFIFQYYEEEERQRGNFPDRFSGHQFPNYSSELNVNALLLGDSALYLCASSLSGRYTEAFFGQGTRLTVV.

J is TRBJ2-3 and V is TRBV5-1; no definite D call. Trimming left V 0 bases short and J 5 bases short, with 10 bases between. CDR1 and CDR2 (germline): SGHRS, YFSETQ. The CDR3 has 14 residues. The CDR3 DNA follows: TGCGCCAGCAGCTTGGCCTCGGGTGGAGATACGCAGTATTTT. Translating gives CASSLASGGDTQYF.

This CDR3 is CASSPGVNTEAFF. The DNA for the CDR3 is TGTGCCAGCAGTCCAGGGGTGAACACTGAAGCTTTCTTT. This chain uses TRBV2 with TRBJ1-1; the D gene is possibly TRBD1 (6 bases). Looked up from germline, CDR1 is SNHLY and CDR2 is FYNNEI. V was shortened by 5 bases and J by 0 bases, with 7 bases between the two germline ends. The CDR3 has 13 amino acids.

The chain joins TRBV19 to TRBJ1-1; perhaps TRBD1 as D (5 bases). This CDR3 has 15 amino acids. Trimming shortened V by 6 bases and J by 1 base, and 15 bases separated the two germline ends. CDR1 is LNHDA, CDR2 SQIVND, per germline (reference sequence). This CDR3 is CASRWGVQQNTEAFF. DNA for the CDR3: TGTGCCAGTAGATGGGGGGTGCAGCAGAACACTGAAGCTTTCTTT.

The rearrangement joins TRBV11-3 to TRBJ1-1; the D gene is possibly TRBD1 (6 bases). This CDR3 region has 12 residues. Germline V lookup: CDR1 SGHNT, CDR2 YENEEA. Trimming stripped 8 bases from V and 10 bases from J, with 17 bases between. The CDR3 sequence: CASGAGGPVAFF. The CDR3 coding sequence is TGTGCCAGCGGCGCGGGGGGGCCGGTAGCTTTCTTT.

The V call is TRBV6-1, the J call TRBJ1-5, with D possibly being TRBD1 (5 bases). The germline V gene has CDR1 MNHNS and CDR2 SASEGT. The CDR3 spans 15 residues. V lost 2 bases to trimming and J lost 7 bases, with 15 bases between them. The CDR3 protein is CASSESGGMGQPQHF. In DNA form, the CDR3 reads TGTGCCAGCAGTGAATCTGGGGGGATGGGCCAGCCCCAGCATTTT.

This clone has a single count. The chain combines TRBV12-5 with TRBJ1-4, with 11 positions matching TRBD1. The V gene's germline CDR1 is LGHNT and CDR2 FRNRAP. CDR3 length: 14 residues. V lost 7 bases and J lost 8; bases outside the gene matches: 6. CDR3 sequence reads: CASAQDRGHEKLFF. CDR3 coding DNA: TGTGCTAGTGCTCAGGACAGGGGGCACGAAAAACTGTTTTTT.

The chain joins TRBV11-3 to TRBJ1-1; the D gene is possibly TRBD1 (5 bases). Germline values: CDR1 SGHNT, CDR2 YENEEA. Trimming took off 2 bases at V and 0 bases at J, with 13 bases between the two ends. The CDR3 has 16 amino acids. CDR3 residues: CASSLSTGAMNTEAFF. The CDR3 coding sequence is TGTGCCAGCAGCTTATCTACAGGAGCCATGAACACTGAAGCTTTCTTT.

The chain's CDR3 is CASSSTAYEQYF. CDR3 sequence (DNA): TGTGCCAGCAGTTCGACAGCGTACGAGCAGTACTTC. The rearrangement uses TRBV12-3 or TRBV12-4 and TRBJ2-7, with D possibly TRBD1 on 5 matching bases. This CDR3 contains 12 residues. Trimming took 4 bases from V and 4 from J, leaving 8 bases between them.

The chain uses TRBV28 and TRBJ1-6, with 7 bases that match TRBD1. J lost 7 bases, V lost 5 bases, and 8 bases had no gene match. The germline V gene has CDR1 MDHEN and CDR2 SYDVKM. This CDR3 region has 15 residues. The CDR3 here is CASSNDRARNSPLHF. CDR3 bases: TGTGCCAGCAGTAACGACAGGGCCCGGAATTCACCCCTCCACTTT.

The V and J genes are TRBV27 and TRBJ1-2, with 8 bases lining up with TRBD1. CDR3 length: 16 amino acids. Germline V gene lookup returns CDR1 MNHEY and CDR2 SMNVEV (reference sequence). V trimming: 5 bases; J trimming: 2 bases; junction bases outside the gene matches: 10. The CDR3 here is CASSPYTGGRNYGYTF. In DNA form, the CDR3 reads TGTGCCAGCAGTCCCTACACAGGGGGGCGAAACTATGGCTACACCTTC.

The V and J genes are TRBV7-2 and TRBJ2-1, with 7 bases fitting TRBD2. The CDR3 length is 17 residues. The V segment lost 5 bases and the J segment 9 bases; nucleotides outside the gene matches: 19. From germline, CDR1 is SGHTA and CDR2 FQGNSA. The CDR3 sequence is CASSPRGRDYLVGEQFF. In nucleotides, the CDR3 is TGTGCCAGCAGCCCCCGCGGGCGGGACTACCTGGTAGGTGAGCAGTTCTTC.

Concerning this clone: The junction shows a germline mismatch at one end, possibly a read error. This chain joins TRBV28 and TRBJ1-1; no clear D gene. Germline V gene lookup returns CDR1 MDHEN and CDR2 SYDVKM. CDR3 size: 13 residues. The CDR3 DNA follows: TGTGCCAGCACTCAACTTGTGGTGAGCCCGGAGGATTTT. Protein: CASTQLVVSPEDF.

The V call is TRBV4-1, the J call TRBJ2-3; a possible D gene is TRBD1 (6 bases). Trimming cost V 0 bases and J 4 bases, with 8 bases left between them. The CDR3 has 14 amino acids. Germline values: CDR1 MGHRA, CDR2 YSYEKL. CDR3 nucleotides: TGCGCCAGCAGCCAAGATGCAGGGGCAGATACGCAGTATTTT. Protein: CASSQDAGADTQYF.

The chain's CDR3 is CASSLRRANYGYTF. The CDR3 coding sequence is TGTGCCAGCAGCTTGCGGCGGGCTAACTATGGCTACACCTTC. The chain carries TRBV5-6 and TRBJ1-2; D not certain. V dropped 1 base and J dropped 0 bases, with 7 bases sitting between them. CDR3 size: 14 residues. Per germline, CDR1 SGHDT and CDR2 YYEEEE.

V usage is TRBV6-5 and J usage is TRBJ1-3, with 7 bases lining up with TRBD1. This CDR3 is 14 amino acids long. V shed 4 bases, J shed 2 bases, and the junction held 2 bases outside the gene matches. CDR1 is MNHEY and CDR2 is SVGAGI in the germline V gene. The CDR3 DNA reads as TGTGCCAGCAGTTGGGGGACAGCTGGAAACACCATATATTTT. Its translation is CASSWGTAGNTIYF.

The DNA for the CDR3 is TGCGCCAGCAGCTTGTTCTCGCTAGCGGGGCGGACAGATACGCAGTATTTT. This sequence encodes CASSLFSLAGRTDTQYF. The V call is TRBV5-1, the J call TRBJ2-3; 9 bases are a match to TRBD2. From germline, CDR1 is SGHRS and CDR2 YFSETQ. This CDR3 has 17 amino acids. V lost 1 base, J lost 3 bases, and 9 bases stayed unmatched.

The chain joins TRBV7-9 to TRBJ2-1; no definite D call. The CDR3 totals 11 residues. The V and J ends lost 3 bases and 8 bases respectively, with 5 bases between them. Germline assignment: CDR1 SEHNR and CDR2 FQNEAQ (reference sequence). CDR3 DNA: TGTGCCAGCAGCTTTATTCATGAGCAGTTCTTC. Encoded protein: CASSFIHEQFF.

The rearrangement joins TRBV18 to TRBJ2-1; D might be TRBD1 (7 bases). Trimming took off 0 bases at V and 15 bases at J, with 15 bases between the two ends. Germline V gives CDR1 KGHSH, CDR2 LQKENI. The CDR3 runs 13 residues. The CDR3 DNA reads as TGTGCCAGCTCACCACCGACTAGGGGGCGGCTGTTCTTC. Translating gives CASSPPTRGRLFF. The variable domain in full, completed from reference TRBV18 and TRBJ2-1, reads NAGVMQNPRHLVRRRGQEARLRCSPMKGHSHVYWYRQLPEEGLKFMVYLQKENIIDESGMPKERFSAEFPKEGPSILRIQQVVRGDSAAYFCASSPPTRGRLFFGPGTRLTVL.

This clone was recorded a few times. V and J are TRBV27 and TRBJ2-3; 7 positions agree with TRBD2. The J segment lost 4 bases and the V segment lost 4 bases, leaving 8 bases of the junction unmatched. CDR3 size: 15 residues. CDR1 MNHEY and CDR2 SMNVEV come from the germline V gene (reference sequence). The CDR3 coding sequence is TGTGCCAGCAGTTCCCGAGCGGGGTGGTCAGATACGCAGTATTTT. The encoded protein is CASSSRAGWSDTQYF.

This rearrangement joins TRBV6-5 to TRBJ2-7; D ambiguous. Per germline, CDR1 MNHEY and CDR2 SVGAGI. V was clipped by 0 bases and J by 6 bases, with 9 bases between them. The length of the CDR3 is 13 residues. In nucleotides, the CDR3 is TGTGCCAGCAGTTACTCGATGGGCGCCGAGCAGTACTTC. Its protein is CASSYSMGAEQYF.

V gene TRBV19 combines with J gene TRBJ1-6; no firm D call. From germline, CDR1 is LNHDA and CDR2 SQIVND (reference sequence). The CDR3 covers 15 residues. V was cut by 1 base and J by 10 bases, with 14 bases left in between. The CDR3 is CASSIAGISGSPLHF. The CDR3 region has the DNA TGTGCCAGTAGTATAGCTGGGATCTCGGGATCACCCCTCCACTTT.

The V gene is TRBV7-2, the J gene TRBJ2-5; 14 nucleotides match TRBD2. Losses at the gene ends were 5 bases for V and 4 bases for J; bases not matched to a gene: 12. CDR3 length: 18 residues. Germline loops: CDR1 SGHTA, CDR2 FQGNSA. The CDR3 coding sequence is TGTGCCAGCAGCCAGGGGAGACTAGCGGGGGGGCCGGGAGAGACCCAGTACTTC. It specifies CASSQGRLAGGPGETQYF. Drawing the rest from reference TRBV7-2 and TRBJ2-5, the complete variable domain is GAGVSQSPSNKVTEKGKDVELRCDPISGHTALYWYRQSLGQGLEFLIYFQGNSAPDKSGLPSDRFSAERTGGSVSTLTIQRTQQEDSAVYLCASSQGRLAGGPGETQYFGPGTRLLVL.

This rearrangement joins TRBV21-1 to TRBJ2-1; the table's D gene call, TRBD1, was not cross checked with the DNA. TRBV21-1 is a documented pseudogene. This CDR3 spans 17 amino acids. The CDR3 reads CASSNSGTGFYYNEQFF. Written as DNA, the CDR3 is TGTGCCAGCAGCAACTCCGGGACAGGGTTTTATTACAATGAGCAGTTCTTC.

The chain is built from TRBV14 and TRBJ1-2; TRBD1 matches at 9 bases. V dropped 4 bases and J dropped 3; count of bases not matched to a gene: 12. The length of the CDR3 is 17 residues. Germline V gene data show CDR1 as SGHDN and CDR2 as FVKESK. As DNA, the CDR3 is TGTGCCAGCAGCCCGGGGGGTACAGGGGGCCTATACTATGGCTACACCTTC. It specifies CASSPGGTGGLYYGYTF.

This clone was picked up one time. CDR3 amino acids: CASRLLRDEQFF. In nucleotides, the CDR3 is TGTGCCAGCAGACTCTTGCGGGATGAGCAGTTCTTC. This rearrangement joins TRBV6-6 to TRBJ2-1, with D perhaps matching TRBD2 (5 bases). CDR3 length equals 12 residues. Trimming stripped 6 bases from V and 8 bases from J, with 11 bases between. Germline V lookup: CDR1 MNHNY, CDR2 SVGAGI (reference sequence).